The TCR beta chain under discussion was sequenced for a study of coeliac disease. Study at large: Each coeliac patient was active, refractory type I, or diet-controlled. Refractory coeliac disease type I meant no gluten-free diet response for over 12 months. Study-wide results and limits: Intraepithelial and lamina propria fractions were not highly pure, so cross-contamination was possible. Few TRB amino acid sequences were shared between samples; most were unique.

Germline values: CDR1 MNHEY, CDR2 SMNVEV (reference sequence). Trimming cost V 5 bases and J 3 bases; bases outside gene matches: 7. The CDR3 spans 14 residues. This clone came up a few times. Its target is not known. Libraries were prepared by immunoSEQ multiplex PCR; TCRdb keeps only in-frame clonotypes and omits some of them. The sample records about 3,700 clones, around 63% being singletons. V and J are TRBV27 and TRBJ2-7; TRBD1 matches 7 bases. This receptor was identified in a man aged 30 to 39 with celiac disease. The specimen sequenced was intraepithelial lymphocytes from the gut. The CDR3 spells CASSTRGQFYEQYF. The CDR3 DNA is TGTGCCAGCAGTACCCGGGGACAGTTCTACGAGCAGTACTTC.